This TCR beta chain appears in the sequencing data of a study of draining lymph node invasion in breast cancer (dated by TCRdb to 2020 to 2021). Notes on the research overall: Nodal metastasis was diagnosed by histology and cytokeratin immunohistochemistry and confirmed by EpCAM/CD45 flow cytometry. In the separate targeted TCR sequencing, lymph nodes from a handful of patients were covered, and primary tumors were sequenced for three of those patients. A separate targeted assay used bulk TCR-beta CDR3 sequencing to compare sorted memory regulatory T cells with memory conventional CD4 T cells across breast cancer tissues. From each patient, matched non-invaded and tumor-invaded tumor-draining lymph nodes and the primary tumor were collected, and both Treg and Tconv subsets were profiled.

Points the paper makes about the study in general: Some clones from the top 100 tumor clones were found in both invaded and non-invaded nodes, which suggests recirculation between the tumor and the draining nodes. Tracking of the top-100 tumor clones could be carried out in just a couple of patients. In each tissue, about 14-25% of Treg TCRs were also present in Tconvs, a finding interpreted as suggesting peripheral induction of Tregs. Across all tissues in the targeted TCR-seq data, Tregs appeared to be more clonally expanded than Tconvs, and both subsets showed lower diversity in tumor than in lymph nodes. TCRs shared between the Treg and Tconv subsets were regarded as suggesting, but not proving, a common clonal origin. Whether Treg conversion occurred in a given organ or whether converted Tregs recirculated between nodes and tumor could not be resolved from the data.

Memory regulatory T cells were sorted as CD4+ CD45RA- CD25high cells. Whether a tumor-draining lymph node counted as invaded or non-invaded depended on the presence or absence of metastatic tumor cells. Before staining and sorting, a Miltenyi Pan T Cell isolation kit was used to pre-enrich the T cells. Immunohistochemistry for estrogen receptor, progesterone receptor, HER2 and Ki-67 was used to characterize the primary tumors. Fresh surgical tissue was processed within a few hours after surgery by cutting into small fragments. Tissue fragments were enzymatically digested with Liberase TL plus DNase for roughly 19 minutes and filtered through a 40-micrometer strainer. After DAPI live/dead staining, cells were sorted on a BD FACS Aria II at roughly 98-99% purity. The sorted cells were lysed in TCL buffer, and a Norgen Single Cell RNA purification kit, including DNase treatment, was used to purify the RNA.

Concerning this clonotype: This clone's antigen is unknown. Per-base quality was not reported, and no clone a single base away is much larger than it.

The CDR3 contains 12 residues, cysteine and phenylalanine counted. Kept here is only the CDR3 DNA, which spans 36 bases and is read in frame from base 1. CDR1 and CDR2 were assigned from the germline V gene as SGHAT and FQNNGV. The V end loses 2 bases and the J end loses 11 bases, and a stretch of 7 bases separates them. The library was generated by bulk RNA-seq. Sequencing instrument: Illumina HiSeq 2500. Regarding the original processing steps: For the separate targeted TCR-seq dataset, CDR3 sequences were extracted and quantified from raw reads using MiXCR version 2.1.5 with default parameters. TCR-beta clones in the separate targeted TCR-seq dataset were defined according to the combination of V gene, J gene and CDR3 sequence. For the separate targeted TCR-seq dataset, clones with fewer than three counts were filtered out, after which only the 90% most strongly expressed clones in each sample were kept. In the separate targeted TCR-seq dataset, Treg-Tconv overlap was calculated per tissue as the number of shared clones divided by the total number of Treg clones, multiplied by 100. Clones were called with MiXCR by TCRdb after fastp trimmed the public reads at Q25, and only in-frame beta chains were retained. Each record represents a unique CDR3 protein, reported with the most common genes and DNA among its rows. The V and J calls were determined by TCRdb, not by the authors. The sample profile shows around 2,500 distinct CDR3 sequences; roughly 72% of them were found once. In total, the top ten clones hold about 7.8% of the sample.

The source material was sorted memory Tregs from a lymph node. Interpreted using the paper, the cell subset or site label stands for: CD45RA-negative sorted CD4+ T cells (memory Tconv or effector/memory Treg). The receptor's source is a female donor with luminal breast cancer. The V and J genes are TRBV11-2 and TRBJ1-6, with a tentative D gene TRBD1 over 6 matching bases. This receptor has the CDR3 CASSLQGTPLHF. The base sequence is TGTGCCAGCAGCTTACAGGGGACACCCCTCCACTTT.